This record concerns one T cell receptor (beta chain) sequence. In the original processing: From reference gene primer amplification, estimates of nucleated cell counts were derived. Sequencing was performed with immunoSEQ multiplex PCR; in TCRdb, only in-frame clones are kept and a portion is missing. V, J and clone size derive from that table, while D and trimming were established from the DNA sequence. The sample has under 200,000 clones, approximately 83% seen once. The data are from a study of blood T cell repertoires in COVID-19. Study information: COVID-19 samples from acute and convalescent phases originated in the United States, Italy and Spain. In each case, the material was cDNA or gDNA derived from T cells, B-cell-depleted T cells, or PBMCs.

The CDR3 is 12 amino acids. Germline CDR1 and CDR2: LNHDA and SQIVND (reference sequence). Trimming at V came to 10 bases and at J to 4 bases, leaving 4 bases not matched to a gene. The receptor's source is a human donor with acute or convalescent COVID-19. The donor label of this sample is uncertain. The chain links TRBV19 to TRBJ1-2; the match to TRBD1 covers 9 bases. Sequencing was performed on peripheral blood. This chain's CDR3 is CATSTGGYGYTF. DNA of the CDR3: TGTGCCACTTCGACAGGGGGCTATGGCTACACCTTC.